A single sample is the source of the 27 T cell receptor beta chains below, sequenced in a study of a mutant IDH1 vaccine in newly diagnosed glioma. Indicated time point: week 35, safety follow-up. A 20-mer mutant IDH1 peptide at 300 ug was injected subcutaneously with topical imiquimod. Sequencing used immunoSEQ multiplex PCR; TCRdb keeps in-frame clones, though not all of them. The profile covers tens of thousands of clones, with 65% to 75% appearing a single time and around 4.5% taken by the ten largest. These receptors have no known antigen. The sample consisted of PBMCs, taken from a glioma patient whose treatment included an IDH1 peptide vaccine. The source is a man aged 50 or older with glioma.

The table lists this clone with a few counts. This chain connects TRBV19 to TRBJ2-1, with D possibly matching TRBD2 (5 bases). V lost 5 bases and J lost 7, with 15 bases in between. CDR3 length: 14 residues. Germline V gene sequence: CDR1 LNHDA, CDR2 SQIVND (reference sequence). CDR3 residues: CASSLRGSSNEQFF. CDR3 in DNA: TGTGCCAGTAGTCTGCGCGGGTCCTCGAATGAGCAGTTCTTC. The complete variable domain, with remaining parts taken from reference TRBV19 and TRBJ2-1, reads DGGITQSPKYLFRKEGQNVTLSCEQNLNHDAMYWYRQDPGQGLRLIYYSQIVNDFQKGDIAEGYSVSREKKESFPLTVTSAQKNPTAFYLCASSLRGSSNEQFFGPGTRLTVL.

This clone has just a few counts. The CDR3 region is CASSIGPNTEAFF. The CDR3, as DNA: TGTGCCAGTAGTATCGGGCCTAACACTGAAGCTTTCTTT. V and J are TRBV19 and TRBJ1-1, with no clear D. Germline-derived CDR1 and CDR2 are LNHDA and SQIVND (reference sequence). CDR3 length: 13 amino acids. The germline V and J ends were trimmed by 3 bases and 2 bases, with 7 bases remaining between them.

The CDR3 here is CASSIGETQETQYF. In DNA, the CDR3 is TGTGCCAGCAGCATAGGAGAGACCCAAGAGACCCAGTACTTC. This chain uses TRBV7-9 with TRBJ2-5; D gene uncertain. Germline CDR1 is SEHNR and CDR2 is FQNEAQ (reference sequence). The CDR3 loop spans 14 amino acids. Trimming removed 5 bases from V and 1 base from J, with 11 bases in between.

A single count supports this clone. V gene TRBV4-1 combines with J gene TRBJ2-7; 11 nucleotides line up with TRBD1. Germline V gene data show CDR1 as MGHRA and CDR2 as YSYEKL. This CDR3 comprises 14 residues. The junction had 7 bases not matched to a gene; V was cut back by 6 bases and J by 6 bases. The CDR3 protein is CASRRDRGGSEQYF. For the CDR3, the DNA is TGCGCCAGCAGGAGGGACAGGGGGGGATCCGAGCAGTACTTC.

In DNA form, the CDR3 reads TGTGCCAGCAGCCAAACAGGGTTCTACGAGCAGTACTTC. It encodes CASSQTGFYEQYF. V and J are TRBV4-2 and TRBJ2-7, with D perhaps matching TRBD1 (6 bases). Germline CDR1 is LGHNA and CDR2 is YNFKEQ. This CDR3 contains 13 residues. Trimming took off 2 bases at V and 3 bases at J, with 8 bases between the two ends.

CDR3 in amino acids: CASSSLGADSYNEQFF. The CDR3 DNA follows: TGTGCCAGCAGTTCCCTGGGGGCAGACTCCTACAATGAGCAGTTCTTC. This chain joins TRBV28 and TRBJ2-1; D may be TRBD1 (6 bases). The V gene lost 4 bases and the J gene lost 0 bases, with 13 bases spanning the gap. The CDR3 covers 16 residues. Germline CDR1 is MDHEN and CDR2 is SYDVKM. Filled out from reference TRBV28 and TRBJ2-1, the complete variable domain reads DVKVTQSSRYLVKRTGEKVFLECVQDMDHENMFWYRQDPGLGLRLIYFSYDVKMKEKGDIPEGYSVSREKKERFSLILESASTNQTSMYLCASSSLGADSYNEQFFGPGTRLTVL.

This clone was counted ten times or more. The chain employs TRBV5-5 and TRBJ2-7, with 8 bases matching TRBD1. V lost 2 bases and J lost 1; bases outside the gene matches: 2. The germline V gene has CDR1 SGHKS and CDR2 YYEKEE (reference sequence). This CDR3 spans 14 amino acids. CDR3 sequence reads: CASSFRTGSYEQYF. DNA of the CDR3: TGTGCCAGCAGCTTTCGGACAGGGTCCTACGAGCAGTACTTC.

The rearrangement joins TRBV14 to TRBJ1-1; TRBD1 aligns across 10 bases. The germline CDR1 and CDR2 sequences are SGHDN and FVKESK. J gave up 5 bases and V 2 bases, and 8 bases lay outside the gene matches. This CDR3 contains 16 residues. The CDR3 nucleotides are TGTGCCAGCAGCCAACTGGGACAGGGGAAGGAGACTGAAGCTTTCTTT. Translated, it gives CASSQLGQGKETEAFF.

This clone appeared a few times. For the CDR3, the DNA is TGTGCCAGCAGCCCCGGGAATGAGCAGTTCTTC. This encodes CASSPGNEQFF. The chain couples TRBV6-5 to TRBJ2-1, with unresolved D. CDR1 and CDR2 from the germline V gene are MNHEY and SVGAGI. Trimming removed 6 bases from V and 7 bases from J, with 7 bases in between. This CDR3 comprises 11 residues.

The chain is built from TRBV5-1 and TRBJ2-7; D uncertain. Trimming shortened V by 0 bases and J by 3 bases, and 7 bases separated the two germline ends. CDR1 and CDR2 from the germline V gene are SGHRS and YFSETQ. This CDR3 comprises 13 residues. The CDR3 protein is CASSLALDYEQYF. The CDR3 DNA reads as TGCGCCAGCAGCTTGGCCCTGGACTACGAGCAGTACTTC.

The chain couples TRBV19 to TRBJ1-6; no clear D. Germline loops: CDR1 LNHDA, CDR2 SQIVND (reference sequence). CDR3 size: 13 residues. Trimming removed 4 bases from V and 7 bases from J, with 8 bases in between. The DNA for the CDR3 is TGTGCCAGTAGTACTGAACGCAATTCACCCCTCCACTTT. It yields the protein CASSTERNSPLHF.

The V gene is TRBV7-9, the J gene TRBJ2-7; TRBD1 matches at 9 bases. CDR3 length: 17 amino acids. Germline V gene lookup returns CDR1 SEHNR and CDR2 FQNEAQ (reference sequence). With 1 base clipped from V and 0 bases from J, the junction kept 7 bases outside the gene matches. In DNA form, the CDR3 reads TGTGCCAGCAGCTTAGGGGGACAGGGTCAAGGCTCCTACGAGCAGTACTTC. The encoded protein is CASSLGGQGQGSYEQYF.

J is TRBJ2-7 and V is TRBV2, with D possibly TRBD2 on 5 matching bases. The V end lost 6 bases, the J end lost 6 bases, and 15 bases lay between the germline ends. The CDR3 runs to 13 residues. Germline CDR1 SNHLY, CDR2 FYNNEI. The CDR3 nucleotides are TGTGCCAGCAGGGACTCCTGGGTGGGCGAGCAGTACTTC. Protein product: CASRDSWVGEQYF.

The CDR3 here is CAISDYPGQGVSGYTF. The CDR3 DNA follows: TGTGCCATCAGTGATTACCCGGGACAGGGGGTGAGTGGCTACACCTTC. The genes are TRBV10-3 and TRBJ1-2; TRBD1 matches 11 bases. The trim removed 3 bases at V and 7 bases at J, leaving 10 bases unmatched. The CDR3 covers 16 residues. Germline V CDR1 and CDR2: ENHRY, SYGVKD.

The chain couples TRBV30 to TRBJ2-7; D is unclear. The germline V and J ends were trimmed by 1 base and 9 bases, with 13 bases remaining between them. Per the germline V gene, CDR1 is GTSNPN and CDR2 is SVGIG (reference sequence). The length of the CDR3 is 12 residues. CDR3 sequence: CAWSEVKARQYF. The CDR3 nucleotides are TGTGCCTGGAGTGAGGTTAAGGCAAGGCAGTACTTC.

This chain links TRBV6-1 with TRBJ2-7; 10 nucleotides align to TRBD1. The V gene end was trimmed by 6 bases and the J gene end by 2 bases; junction bases not matched to a gene: 7. Germline V CDR1 and CDR2: MNHNS, SASEGT. The CDR3 runs to 15 residues. The CDR3 DNA sequence: TGTGCCAGCAGCTCTGGACAGGGGGAAACCTACGAGCAGTACTTC. Protein sequence: CASSSGQGETYEQYF.

DNA of the CDR3: TGTGCCAGTAGTAAAATAACGAGCGGGGGTTACTCTGGGGCCAACGTCCTGACTTTC. Translating gives CASSKITSGGYSGANVLTF. The gene calls are TRBV19 and TRBJ2-6, with 8 bases lining up with TRBD2. The CDR3 extends over 19 amino acids. The V segment lost 4 bases and the J segment 0 bases; nucleotides outside the gene matches: 11. Germline V lookup: CDR1 LNHDA, CDR2 SQIVND (reference sequence).

In DNA, the CDR3 is TGCAGCGGAGAGCGGACAGGGGAAGCTTTCTTT. Translation gives CSGERTGEAFF. V is TRBV29-1 and J is TRBJ1-1; 8 bases map to TRBD1. The CDR3 has 11 amino acids. Looked up from germline, CDR1 is SQVTM and CDR2 is ANQGSEA. The junction had 6 bases not matched to a gene; V was cut back by 7 bases and J by 8 bases.

CDR3 DNA sequence: TGCGCCAGCAGTCGGGGGGCAGGGGCCCCCTCTGGAAACACCATATATTTT. It encodes CASSRGAGAPSGNTIYF. V is TRBV5-1 and J is TRBJ1-3, with D tentatively TRBD1 (6 bases). The CDR3 is 17 amino acids. V lost 5 bases to trimming and J lost 0 bases, with 18 bases between them. Germline CDR1 SGHRS, CDR2 YFSETQ.

This sequence joins TRBV6-1 and TRBJ2-7; D ambiguous. V lost 7 bases, J lost 2 bases, and 9 bases lay in between. CDR1 and CDR2 from the germline V gene are MNHNS and SASEGT. The CDR3 covers 12 residues. The CDR3 DNA sequence: TGTGCCAGCATGGGCCTCGCCTACGAGCAGTACTTC. Translating gives CASMGLAYEQYF.

This CDR3 is CASTRSTEAFF. CDR3 nucleotide sequence: TGTGCCAGCACTCGATCCACTGAAGCTTTCTTT. V and J are TRBV6-1 and TRBJ1-1; no clear D gene. The germline gives CDR1 MNHNS, CDR2 SASEGT. V was clipped by 7 bases and J by 4 bases, with 7 bases between them. The CDR3 loop spans 11 amino acids.

The V call is TRBV7-3, the J call TRBJ1-1; weak D call: TRBD1 (5 bases). Germline V gene lookup returns CDR1 SGHTA and CDR2 FQGTGA. The CDR3 is made up of 13 amino acids. The V end lost 4 bases, the J end lost 5 bases, and 11 bases lay between the germline ends. The CDR3 bases are TGTGCCAGCAGCTACGGGGCGAGGACTGAAGCTTTCTTT. This gives the protein CASSYGARTEAFF.

V is TRBV5-4 and J is TRBJ2-1; possibly TRBD1 or TRBD2 for D (6 bases each). Germline values: CDR1 SGHNT, CDR2 YYREEE (reference sequence). Trimming pared 1 base from V and 9 bases from J, leaving 11 bases between. The CDR3 length is 13 residues. The CDR3 DNA reads as TGTGCCAGCAGCTTGACAGGGCGGGGTGAGCAGTTCTTC. Amino acids: CASSLTGRGEQFF.

The chain combines TRBV18 with TRBJ2-7; the match to TRBD1 covers 11 bases. After removal of 3 bases from V and 3 bases from J, the junction contained 1 base not matched to a gene. CDR1 KGHSH and CDR2 LQKENI come from the germline V gene. The length of the CDR3 is 14 residues. The CDR3 loop reads CASSPDRGLYEQYF. CDR3 in DNA: TGTGCCAGCTCACCGGACAGGGGGCTCTACGAGCAGTACTTC.

In its sample, this clone was seen once. This sequence joins TRBV14 and TRBJ2-1, with D possibly being TRBD2 (7 bases). This CDR3 region has 18 residues. Germline V gives CDR1 SGHDN, CDR2 FVKESK. Trimming took off 1 base at V and 0 bases at J, with 16 bases between the two ends. DNA of the CDR3: TGTGCCAGCAGCCAAGGCAATTGGGCGGGGGCCTCCTACAATGAGCAGTTCTTC. Protein: CASSQGNWAGASYNEQFF.

The chain combines TRBV5-6 with TRBJ1-5, with TRBD1 matching 9 bases. CDR3 length: 15 residues. Trimming removed 4 bases from V and 6 bases from J; junction bases left unmatched: 8. Germline V gene data show CDR1 as SGHDT and CDR2 as YYEEEE. The CDR3 loop is CASSLGTGQGQPQHF. In DNA, the CDR3 is TGTGCCAGCAGCCTTGGGACAGGGCAGGGTCAGCCCCAGCATTTT.

V is TRBV29-1 and J is TRBJ1-4, with D perhaps TRBD1 (6 bases). V lost 1 base and J lost 5, with 14 bases in between. This CDR3 contains 15 residues. CDR1 SQVTM and CDR2 ANQGSEA come from the germline V gene. The CDR3 spells CSVEGRGTLNEKLFF. The CDR3 bases are TGCAGCGTTGAAGGCCGGGGGACACTCAATGAAAAACTGTTTTTT. Together with reference TRBV29-1 and TRBJ1-4, the CDR3 gives the full variable domain: SAVISQKPSRDICQRGTSLTIQCQVDSQVTMMFWYRQQPGQSLTLIATANQGSEATYESGFVIDKFPISRPNLTFSTLTVSNMSPEDSSIYLCSVEGRGTLNEKLFFGSGTQLSVL.